Listed here are 17 T cell receptor beta chains from one sample, sequenced in a study of T-cell memory formation after mild COVID-19. TCRdb ran MiXCR on the 5' RACE reads and lists one entry per CDR3 protein. The repertoire holds approximately 430,000 distinct CDR3 sequences, 20% to 30% seen once, with under 15% in the top ten. Sequenced material: PBMCs or a T cell subset sorted from them (not recorded which). These receptors all come from an adult woman who had mild COVID-19 (a few samples of this study predate the infection). Cell type and time point are not known.

This clonotype has at least ten counts. The genes are TRBV29-1 and TRBJ2-2; D is possibly TRBD2 (5 bases). CDR1 SQVTM and CDR2 ANQGSEA come from the germline V gene. Trimming took off 5 bases at V and 1 base at J, with 14 bases between the two ends. This CDR3 is built from 15 residues. CDR3 sequence (DNA): TGCAGCGTTCGTAGGCCGGGGATGAACACCGGGGAGCTGTTTTTT. This gives the protein CSVRRPGMNTGELFF.

V usage is TRBV7-9 and J usage is TRBJ2-3; D unresolved. The CDR3 totals 16 residues. Per germline, CDR1 SEHNR and CDR2 FQNEAQ (reference sequence). Trimming pared 4 bases from V and 0 bases from J, leaving 14 bases between. The CDR3 DNA reads TGTGCCAGCAGCTCCTTCAAAGGCTTGAGCACAGATACGCAGTATTTT. This sequence encodes CASSSFKGLSTDTQYF.

The gene calls are TRBV12-3 or TRBV12-4 and TRBJ1-5; perhaps TRBD1 as D (5 bases). V gave up 4 bases and J gave up 2 bases, with 6 bases separating them. The CDR3 runs to 13 residues. The CDR3, as DNA: TGTGCCAGCAGTTGGGGGGGCAATCAGCCCCAGCATTTT. Translating gives CASSWGGNQPQHF.

This clonotype was seen more than once but under ten times. The chain combines TRBV30 with TRBJ2-2; TRBD1 aligns across 7 bases. Unmatched junction bases numbered 12, after V lost 4 bases and J lost 7 bases. This CDR3 is built from 15 residues. Per germline, CDR1 GTSNPN and CDR2 SVGIG (reference sequence). CDR3 sequence: CAWIQRDRVIGELFF. The CDR3 bases are TGTGCCTGGATTCAACGAGACAGGGTGATCGGGGAGCTGTTTTTT. Full variable domain (remainder filled in from reference TRBV30 and TRBJ2-2): SQTIHQWPATLVQPVGSPLSLECTVEGTSNPNLYWYRQAAGRGLQLLFYSVGIGQISSEVPQNLSASRPQDRQFILSSKKLLLSDSGFYLCAWIQRDRVIGELFFGEGSRLTVL.

This rearrangement joins TRBV28 to TRBJ2-5; D is perhaps TRBD1 or TRBD2 (6 bases each). There are 14 residues in the CDR3. V lost 5 bases and J 2 bases, leaving 12 bases between the germline ends. Germline-derived CDR1 and CDR2 are MDHEN and SYDVKM. CDR3 sequence: CASSGGGQQETQYF. The DNA for the CDR3 is TGTGCCAGCAGTGGAGGGGGGCAGCAAGAGACCCAGTACTTC.

The table lists this clonotype with a few counts. The rearrangement uses TRBV7-9 and TRBJ2-1, with D tentatively TRBD1 (6 bases). Germline loops: CDR1 SEHNR, CDR2 FQNEAQ (reference sequence). CDR3 length: 12 amino acids. Trimming stripped 6 bases from V and 5 bases from J, with 8 bases between. In DNA form, the CDR3 reads TGTGCCAGCAGTACAGGGAACAATGAGCAGTTCTTC. Translation gives CASSTGNNEQFF.

This clonotype was counted a few times. The chain joins TRBV9 to TRBJ1-2; D remains unclear. V dropped 0 bases and J dropped 4 bases, with 16 bases sitting between them. The CDR3 contains 16 residues. CDR1 is SGDLS and CDR2 is YYNGEE in the germline V gene. The CDR3 region is CASSVEGTLELYGYTF. CDR3 nucleotide sequence: TGTGCCAGCAGCGTAGAAGGCACCTTGGAGCTCTATGGCTACACCTTC.

There are a few counts of this clonotype. V is TRBV12-3 or TRBV12-4 and J is TRBJ2-3, with 11 bases that match TRBD2. Trimming took 4 bases from V and 5 from J; bases not matched to a gene: 5. CDR3 length equals 15 residues. For the CDR3, the DNA is TGTGCCAGCAGTTATAGCGGGGGGGCGTTAGATACGCAGTATTTT. Protein product: CASSYSGGALDTQYF.

This clonotype was found a few times. V usage is TRBV9 and J usage is TRBJ1-2, with no clear D. The germline V gene has CDR1 SGDLS and CDR2 YYNGEE. The ends were cut back, 3 bases at V and 14 bases at J, with 20 bases in the middle. The CDR3 totals 13 residues. The CDR3 spells CASSAWPGKVGTF. The CDR3 DNA is TGTGCCAGCAGCGCTTGGCCGGGAAAAGTAGGGACCTTC. Full variable domain (remainder filled in from reference TRBV9 and TRBJ1-2): DSGVTQTPKHLITATGQRVTLRCSPRSGDLSVYWYQQSLDQGLQFLIQYYNGEERAKGNILERFSAQQFPDLHSELNLSSLELGDSALYFCASSAWPGKVGTFGSGTRLTVV.

The sample holds many counts of this clonotype. The chain has TRBV6-2 or TRBV6-3 and TRBJ2-5; D might be TRBD2 (6 bases). CDR1 is MNHEY and CDR2 is SVGEGT in the germline V gene. V dropped 4 bases and J dropped 4 bases, with 13 bases sitting between them. This CDR3 comprises 14 residues. This CDR3 reads CASSSIRRAETQYF. The CDR3 coding sequence is TGTGCCAGCAGTTCAATCAGGAGGGCAGAGACCCAGTACTTC.

The gene calls are TRBV6-5 and TRBJ2-7; 9 bases are shared with TRBD2. The CDR3 covers 13 residues. V lost 9 bases to trimming and J lost 2 bases; unmatched junction nucleotides: 5. Germline values: CDR1 MNHEY, CDR2 SVGAGI. The CDR3 nucleotides are TGTGCCAGTGCTAGCGGGGCCACCTACGAGCAGTACTTC. It specifies CASASGATYEQYF.

The rearrangement links TRBV6-5 to TRBJ2-1, with unresolved D. CDR3 length: 14 residues. The germline V gene encodes CDR1 MNHEY and CDR2 SVGAGI. Trimming left V 0 bases short and J 11 bases short, with 14 bases between. Here the CDR3 DNA reads TGTGCCAGCAGTTACTCCCGCGCGTGTAACCAGCAGTTCTTC. It translates to CASSYSRACNQQFF.

This clonotype has a count of ten or more. V and J are TRBV24-1 and TRBJ2-2; D possibly corresponds to TRBD1 (6 bases). This CDR3 comprises 14 residues. Germline CDR1 and CDR2: KGHDR and SFDVKD. Trimming took off 4 bases at V and 3 bases at J, with 8 bases between the two ends. Written as DNA, the CDR3 is TGTGCCACCAGTGAGCGACAGGACACCGGGGAGCTGTTTTTT. Amino acid sequence: CATSERQDTGELFF.

J is TRBJ2-5 and V is TRBV15; D is possibly TRBD1 (6 bases). The germline CDR1 and CDR2 sequences are LNHNV and YYDKDF (reference sequence). This CDR3 comprises 13 residues. V was pared by 4 bases and J by 1 base, with 7 bases between. CDR3 nucleotide sequence: TGTGCCACCAGCAACAGGGTCCAAGAGACCCAGTACTTC. This sequence encodes CATSNRVQETQYF.

This clonotype was detected a few times. V usage is TRBV5-6 and J usage is TRBJ2-7, with D unresolved. Germline assignment: CDR1 SGHDT and CDR2 YYEEEE. This CDR3 is built from 15 residues. Trimming cost V 0 bases and J 3 bases, with 13 bases left between them. The CDR3 region is CASSLAPAGGYEQYF. The CDR3 DNA follows: TGTGCCAGCAGCTTGGCACCGGCTGGTGGCTACGAGCAGTACTTC.

This clonotype was counted only a few times. The chain combines TRBV5-1 with TRBJ2-7; D perhaps matches TRBD1 (5 bases). The CDR3 loop spans 13 amino acids. Germline V CDR1 and CDR2: SGHRS, YFSETQ. V was trimmed by 5 bases and J by 2 bases, leaving 11 bases between them. CDR3 nucleotide sequence: TGCGCCAGCAGGGCCGACAGTCCCTACGAGCAGTACTTC. This encodes CASRADSPYEQYF. The complete variable domain, with remaining parts taken from reference TRBV5-1 and TRBJ2-7, reads KAGVTQTPRYLIKTRGQQVTLSCSPISGHRSVSWYQQTPGQGLQFLFEYFSETQRNKGNFPGRFSGRQFSNSRSEMNVSTLELGDSALYLCASRADSPYEQYFGPGTRLTVT.

The chain uses TRBV9 and TRBJ1-5; no reliable D call. This CDR3 has 14 amino acids. The V gene's germline CDR1 is SGDLS and CDR2 YYNGEE. Trimming removed 0 bases at V and 7 bases at J, with 11 bases between. The CDR3 reads CASSVGKGQQPQHF. CDR3 DNA: TGTGCCAGCAGCGTAGGAAAGGGTCAACAGCCCCAGCATTTT.